This entry lists 32 T cell receptor beta chains sequenced from one sample in a study of T cell repertoires in cytomegalovirus infection. These receptors are not linked to any known antigen. TCRdb re-derived calls from the reads in MiXCR, one entry per CDR3 protein. The table includes about 46,000 distinct CDR3 sequences, more than 20% detected once. What was sequenced was PBMCs, sequenced either directly or after in vitro stimulation (not recorded which). The receptors stem from a human donor in good health (CMV status not recorded). Some clones in this sample may be carry-over from other donors' samples.

This clonotype was found many times. V gene TRBV6-1 combines with J gene TRBJ2-7, with 10 bases lining up with TRBD2. Germline CDR1 reads MNHNS; CDR2 reads SASEGT. The length of the CDR3 is 14 residues. With V trimmed by 6 bases and J by 2 bases, 4 bases remained unmatched. CDR3: CASRWTSGTYEQYF. CDR3 nucleotide sequence: TGTGCCAGCAGGTGGACTAGCGGTACCTACGAGCAGTACTTC.

The rearrangement joins TRBV20-1 to TRBJ2-3; possibly TRBD2 for D (7 bases). The V end lost 3 bases, the J end lost 6 bases, and 16 bases lay between the germline ends. Germline CDR1 reads DFQATT; CDR2 reads SNEGSKA (reference sequence). This CDR3 has 14 amino acids. CDR3 sequence reads: CSARRAGALDTQYF. The CDR3, as DNA: TGCAGTGCTAGGCGGGCGGGGGCCCTGGATACGCAGTATTTT.

The V and J genes are TRBV6-2 or TRBV6-3 and TRBJ2-5; D is perhaps TRBD1 (5 bases). This CDR3 is built from 14 residues. Germline V CDR1 and CDR2: MNHEY, SVGEGT. V lost 8 bases and J lost 1, with 14 bases in between. The DNA for the CDR3 is TGTGCCAGCCGCCTAAGACAGATCCAAGAGACCCAGTACTTC. Its translation is CASRLRQIQETQYF.

This clonotype was seen many times. V gene TRBV6-5 combines with J gene TRBJ2-2, with a possible D match to TRBD1 (5 bases). CDR1 and CDR2 from the germline V gene are MNHEY and SVGAGI. V lost 5 bases, J lost 0 bases, and 13 bases lay in between. The CDR3 sequence is 16 residues long. CDR3 nucleotide sequence: TGTGCCAGCAGTCGTCAGGGAAGCGCGAACACCGGGGAGCTGTTTTTT. This translates into CASSRQGSANTGELFF.

This clonotype occurred a few times. V and J are TRBV5-1 and TRBJ2-5; 10 positions match TRBD2. With 4 bases clipped from V and 5 bases from J, the junction kept 8 bases outside the gene matches. Germline-derived CDR1 and CDR2 are SGHRS and YFSETQ. This CDR3 spans 15 amino acids. The DNA of the CDR3 is TGCGCCAGCAGCCGGCCTAGCGGGAGTCGGGAGACCCAGTACTTC. Encoded protein: CASSRPSGSRETQYF.

This clonotype has ten or more counts. V is TRBV12-3 or TRBV12-4 and J is TRBJ1-1; D is possibly TRBD1 (6 bases). Trimming left V 3 bases short and J 5 bases short, with 10 bases between. CDR3 length: 13 amino acids. CDR3 region: CASSFNRETEAFF. The CDR3 bases are TGTGCCAGCAGTTTCAACAGGGAAACTGAAGCTTTCTTT.

This clonotype was observed at least ten times. In nucleotides, the CDR3 is TGTGCCAGCAGCACCGGGACTCCGGCCGACGAGCAGTACTTC. Translating it yields CASSTGTPADEQYF. V gene TRBV7-9 combines with J gene TRBJ2-7; D is possibly TRBD2 (6 bases). The CDR3 extends over 14 amino acids. V was shortened by 5 bases and J by 5 bases, with 16 bases between the two germline ends. CDR1 and CDR2 (germline): SEHNR, FQNEAQ (reference sequence).

The table lists this clonotype with a few counts. The chain joins TRBV6-6 to TRBJ2-7; 10 bases match TRBD2. CDR1 is MNHNY and CDR2 is SVGAGI in the germline V gene (reference sequence). V lost 4 bases to trimming and J lost 9 bases; unmatched junction nucleotides: 12. CDR3 length: 15 amino acids. CDR3: CASSSLGLAGEGQYF. The CDR3 DNA reads as TGTGCCAGCAGTTCCTTGGGGCTAGCGGGAGAAGGGCAGTACTTC.

This clonotype showed up just a few times. This chain joins TRBV5-1 and TRBJ2-1, with D possibly TRBD1 on 5 matching bases. This CDR3 comprises 14 residues. CDR1 and CDR2 from the germline V gene are SGHRS and YFSETQ. Between the trimmed V and J ends, which lost 0 bases and 4 bases, there was a span of 8 bases. The CDR3 loop is CASSLGQLYNEQFF. The CDR3 DNA follows: TGCGCCAGCAGCTTGGGACAGCTATACAATGAGCAGTTCTTC.

In this sample, this clonotype turned up a few times. The chain employs TRBV4-3 and TRBJ2-7; D is unclear. The CDR3 covers 14 residues. The germline CDR1 and CDR2 sequences are LGHNA and YSLEER. V lost 0 bases and J 5 bases, leaving 11 bases between the germline ends. CDR3 sequence: CASSQDRTDHEQYF. CDR3 sequence (DNA): TGCGCCAGCAGCCAAGATCGCACAGACCACGAGCAGTACTTC.

Many counts were recorded for this clonotype. The chain is built from TRBV12-3 or TRBV12-4 and TRBJ1-4; D gene ambiguous. Trimming left V 7 bases short and J 0 bases short, with 9 bases between. The CDR3 is made up of 14 amino acids. The CDR3 here is CASTSGATNEKLFF. The DNA for the CDR3 is TGTGCCAGCACCTCGGGAGCAACTAATGAAAAACTGTTTTTT.

V usage is TRBV6-2 or TRBV6-3 and J usage is TRBJ1-5; D unclear. CDR3 length: 13 amino acids. Germline V gene lookup returns CDR1 MNHEY and CDR2 SVGEGT. Trimming shortened V by 2 bases and J by 6 bases, and 8 bases separated the two germline ends. This chain's CDR3 is CASSYIVGQPQHF. DNA of the CDR3: TGTGCCAGCAGTTACATTGTAGGTCAGCCCCAGCATTTT.

Regarding this clonotype: A read error is possible here, since a much larger clone lies one base away. The genes are TRBV7-2 and TRBJ1-2, with D possibly matching TRBD1 (5 bases). Trimming took 5 bases from V and 1 from J, leaving 8 bases between them. Looked up from germline, CDR1 is SGHTA and CDR2 is FQGNSA. CDR3 size: 13 residues. The CDR3 DNA sequence: TGTGCCAGCAGCGCGGGGCGTAACTATGGCTACACCTTC. It yields the protein CASSAGRNYGYTF.

This clonotype was recorded at least ten times. This chain joins TRBV7-2 and TRBJ2-2; 16 nucleotides agree with TRBD2. The CDR3 covers 18 residues. Looked up from germline, CDR1 is SGHTA and CDR2 is FQGNSA. Losses at the gene ends were 5 bases for V and 4 bases for J; bases not matched to a gene: 7. Here the CDR3 DNA reads TGTGCCAGCAGCGCGGGACTAGCGGGAGGGCTTTCCACCGGGGAGCTGTTTTTT. This translates into CASSAGLAGGLSTGELFF.

There are many counts of this clonotype. The chain combines TRBV7-8 with TRBJ2-4, with D maybe TRBD1 (6 bases). CDR1 and CDR2 from the germline V gene are SGHVS and FQNEAQ. V was cut by 6 bases and J by 7 bases, with 16 bases left in between. The length of the CDR3 is 14 residues. CDR3 bases: TGTGCCAGCAGTCGTATTACAGGGAACAACATTCAGTACTTC. It specifies CASSRITGNNIQYF. Combining the CDR3 with reference TRBV7-8 and TRBJ2-4 gives the whole variable domain GAGVSQSPRYKVAKRGQDVALRCDPISGHVSLFWYQQALGQGPEFLTYFQNEAQLDKSGLPSDRFFAERPEGSVSTLKIQRTQQEDSAVYLCASSRITGNNIQYFGAGTRLSVL.

The DNA of the CDR3 is TGTGCCAGCAACCTCCCAGGGGAAGAGACCCAGTACTTC. Amino acids: CASNLPGEETQYF. The chain couples TRBV5-6 to TRBJ2-5, with a weak D call TRBD1 (6 bases). The CDR3 extends over 13 amino acids. Deletions cut 6 bases from V and 3 bases from J, with 12 bases between. Per germline, CDR1 SGHDT and CDR2 YYEEEE. Filled out from reference TRBV5-6 and TRBJ2-5, the complete variable domain reads DAGVTQSPTHLIKTRGQQVTLRCSPKSGHDTVSWYQQALGQGPQFIFQYYEEEERQRGNFPDRFSGHQFPNYSSELNVNALLLGDSALYLCASNLPGEETQYFGPGTRLLVL.

This clonotype was detected a few times. The rearrangement uses TRBV12-3 or TRBV12-4 and TRBJ1-1; D gene unclear. The CDR3 runs to 12 residues. V shed 6 bases and J shed 7 bases, with 12 bases lying between them. CDR3 protein: CASSSRWGEAFF. For the CDR3, the DNA is TGTGCCAGCAGCTCCCGGTGGGGTGAAGCTTTCTTT.

This clonotype occurred many times. The chain combines TRBV2 with TRBJ2-3; 14 nucleotides align to TRBD2. V lost 7 bases, J lost 6 bases, and 9 bases stayed unmatched. The CDR3 loop spans 16 amino acids. The germline gives CDR1 SNHLY, CDR2 FYNNEI. In DNA form, the CDR3 reads TGTGCCAGCATCGGCGGACTAGCGGGGGGCTTTGATACGCAGTATTTT. It encodes CASIGGLAGGFDTQYF.

The sample holds a few counts of this clonotype. V and J are TRBV19 and TRBJ2-5, with 10 bases that match TRBD2. The germline V gene encodes CDR1 LNHDA and CDR2 SQIVND (reference sequence). Unmatched junction bases numbered 7, after V lost 7 bases and J lost 2 bases. This CDR3 spans 15 amino acids. The CDR3 loop reads CASMRGSGGQETQYF. In nucleotides, the CDR3 is TGTGCCAGTATGCGTGGTAGCGGGGGGCAAGAGACCCAGTACTTC. Looking up the rest from reference TRBV19 and TRBJ2-5 gives the full variable domain: DGGITQSPKYLFRKEGQNVTLSCEQNLNHDAMYWYRQDPGQGLRLIYYSQIVNDFQKGDIAEGYSVSREKKESFPLTVTSAQKNPTAFYLCASMRGSGGQETQYFGPGTRLLVL.

This clonotype has a count of ten or more. V and J are TRBV7-6 and TRBJ2-7; D uncertain. Germline CDR1 is SGHVS and CDR2 is FNYEAQ. The CDR3 is made up of 13 amino acids. The V end was cut by 5 bases, the J end by 1 base, with 9 bases between. CDR3 protein: CASSPKNSYEQYF. DNA for the CDR3: TGTGCCAGCAGCCCAAAAAATTCCTACGAGCAGTACTTC.

The chain combines TRBV15 with TRBJ2-3; 9 bases fit TRBD2. Germline V gene data show CDR1 as LNHNV and CDR2 as YYDKDF (reference sequence). The CDR3 covers 19 residues. The ends lost 5 bases at V and 2 bases at J; junction bases unmatched: 17. The CDR3 sequence: CATSSRASAGGRNTDTQYF. The CDR3 DNA is TGTGCCACCAGCTCCAGAGCGTCAGCGGGAGGCCGCAACACAGATACGCAGTATTTT.

The table lists this clonotype with a few counts. The chain employs TRBV20-1 and TRBJ2-1, with TRBD2 as a possible D gene (5 bases). Germline V lookup: CDR1 DFQATT, CDR2 SNEGSKA (reference sequence). The CDR3 covers 11 residues. This chain's CDR3 is CGGTRINEQFF. As DNA, the CDR3 is TGCGGTGGAACTAGAATTAATGAGCAGTTCTTC.

Many counts were recorded for this clonotype. The chain joins TRBV2 to TRBJ1-1; D unclear. The CDR3 extends over 15 amino acids. Germline V CDR1 and CDR2: SNHLY, FYNNEI. V was pared by 6 bases and J by 6 bases, with 20 bases between. CDR3 sequence (DNA): TGTGCCAGCAGGGTCGACGAGGCGAGTGGCGCTGAAGCTTTCTTT. Protein: CASRVDEASGAEAFF. Drawing the rest from reference TRBV2 and TRBJ1-1, the complete variable domain is EPEVTQTPSHQVTQMGQEVILRCVPISNHLYFYWYRQILGQKVEFLVSFYNNEISEKSEIFDDQFSVERPDGSNFTLKIRSTKLEDSAMYFCASRVDEASGAEAFFGQGTRLTVV.

This clonotype was detected many times. This chain joins TRBV7-6 and TRBJ1-1; D may be TRBD1 (5 bases). Germline V gives CDR1 SGHVS, CDR2 FNYEAQ. Trimming shortened V by 6 bases and J by 2 bases, and 13 bases separated the two germline ends. This CDR3 is 14 amino acids long. The CDR3 sequence is CASSSPGENTEAFF. DNA of the CDR3: TGTGCCAGCAGTTCGCCGGGGGAAAACACTGAAGCTTTCTTT.

V usage is TRBV12-3 or TRBV12-4 and J usage is TRBJ1-2, with a possible D match to TRBD1 (5 bases). The CDR3 loop spans 15 amino acids. Trimming shortened V by 6 bases and J by 2 bases, and 16 bases separated the two germline ends. This CDR3 is CASSFVDRLNYGYTF. The CDR3 DNA follows: TGTGCCAGCAGCTTTGTCGACAGATTAAACTATGGCTACACCTTC.

This clonotype occurred many times. The rearrangement joins TRBV7-2 to TRBJ2-2, with D hard to call. V lost 6 bases and J 0 bases, leaving 11 bases between the germline ends. This CDR3 is built from 15 residues. The V gene's germline CDR1 is SGHTA and CDR2 FQGNSA. The CDR3 coding sequence is TGTGCCAGCAGGCGGTGGCAGACGAACACCGGGGAGCTGTTTTTT. Amino acid sequence: CASRRWQTNTGELFF.

This clonotype was observed a few times. The genes are TRBV20-1 and TRBJ2-2, with D perhaps TRBD2 (5 bases). V lost 2 bases to trimming and J lost 0 bases, with 10 bases between them. This CDR3 spans 15 amino acids. CDR1 DFQATT and CDR2 SNEGSKA come from the germline V gene (reference sequence). DNA of the CDR3: TGCAGTGCTAGATTCGGTAGCGCGAACACCGGGGAGCTGTTTTTT. This gives the protein CSARFGSANTGELFF.

This clonotype was picked up many times. This rearrangement joins TRBV15 to TRBJ2-7, with D maybe TRBD1 (6 bases). Deletions cut 0 bases from V and 3 bases from J, with 12 bases between. There are 15 residues in the CDR3. The germline gives CDR1 LNHNV, CDR2 YYDKDF (reference sequence). The CDR3 is CATSRDIRGNYEQYF. The CDR3 DNA sequence: TGTGCCACCAGCAGAGATATAAGGGGGAACTACGAGCAGTACTTC.

V usage is TRBV12-5 and J usage is TRBJ2-1, with D unclear. This CDR3 is built from 13 residues. Trimming left V 7 bases short and J 0 bases short, with 7 bases between. Germline-derived CDR1 and CDR2 are LGHNT and FRNRAP. As DNA, the CDR3 is TGTGCTAGTGCCCGTAGCTCCTACAATGAGCAGTTCTTC. Translated, it gives CASARSSYNEQFF.

The chain carries TRBV2 and TRBJ2-4; D unresolved. Germline CDR1 is SNHLY and CDR2 is FYNNEI. V was cut by 3 bases and J by 12 bases, with 24 bases left in between. This CDR3 contains 16 residues. The CDR3 sequence is CASSESPSRSTQYQYF. CDR3 coding DNA: TGTGCCAGCAGTGAGTCCCCCTCGCGGAGCACCCAATATCAGTACTTC. Full variable domain (rest looked up from reference TRBV2 and TRBJ2-4): EPEVTQTPSHQVTQMGQEVILRCVPISNHLYFYWYRQILGQKVEFLVSFYNNEISEKSEIFDDQFSVERPDGSNFTLKIRSTKLEDSAMYFCASSESPSRSTQYQYFGAGTRLSVL.

This clonotype was counted ten times or more. The rearrangement links TRBV7-2 to TRBJ2-2, with 9 bases that match TRBD1. This CDR3 is 16 amino acids long. The V segment lost 5 bases and the J segment 6 bases; nucleotides outside the gene matches: 10. Germline values: CDR1 SGHTA, CDR2 FQGNSA. The CDR3 sequence is CASSLRTGGAPGELFF. As DNA, the CDR3 is TGTGCCAGCAGCCTACGAACAGGGGGCGCGCCCGGGGAGCTGTTTTTT.

This clonotype was recorded many times. The CDR3 here is CSVGRTAKNEQFF. The CDR3 DNA follows: TGCAGCGTTGGCAGGACAGCGAAGAATGAGCAGTTCTTC. The chain carries TRBV29-1 and TRBJ2-1, with D tentatively TRBD1 (6 bases). The CDR3 consists of 13 residues. Trimming pared 4 bases from V and 7 bases from J, leaving 14 bases between. Per the germline V gene, CDR1 is SQVTM and CDR2 is ANQGSEA.